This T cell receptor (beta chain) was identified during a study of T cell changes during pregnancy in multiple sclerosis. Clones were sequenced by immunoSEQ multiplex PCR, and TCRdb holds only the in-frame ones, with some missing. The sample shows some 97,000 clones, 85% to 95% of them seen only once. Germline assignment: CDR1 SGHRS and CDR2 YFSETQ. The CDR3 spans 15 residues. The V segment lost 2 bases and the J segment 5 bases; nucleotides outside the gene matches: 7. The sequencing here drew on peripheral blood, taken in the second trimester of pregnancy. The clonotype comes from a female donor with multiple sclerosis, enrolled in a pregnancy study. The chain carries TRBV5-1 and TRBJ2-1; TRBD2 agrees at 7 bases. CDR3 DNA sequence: TGCGCCAGCAGCTTAAGTAGCGGGTCCGACAATGAGCAGTTCTTC. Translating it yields CASSLSSGSDNEQFF. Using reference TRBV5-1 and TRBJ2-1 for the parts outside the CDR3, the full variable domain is KAGVTQTPRYLIKTRGQQVTLSCSPISGHRSVSWYQQTPGQGLQFLFEYFSETQRNKGNFPGRFSGRQFSNSRSEMNVSTLELGDSALYLCASSLSSGSDNEQFFGPGTRLTVL.